The text below deals with one T cell receptor beta chain. Study processing details: Quantification of nucleated cells was approximated via reference gene primer amplification. Clones were read by immunoSEQ multiplex PCR, and TCRdb kept only the in-frame ones, dropping some. D and trimming were read from the DNA, whereas the V and J calls and clone size are those reported in that table. The table lists about 230,000 clones, around 88% of them singletons. V lost 5 bases to trimming and J lost 2 bases, with 12 bases between them. The CDR3 has 15 amino acids. CDR1 and CDR2 from the germline V gene are KGHSH and LQKENI. The study recruited people aged about 18 to 95 years across around 24 US areas. Participants' own reports of clinical history determined their cohort assignment. The entry originates in a study of blood T cell repertoires in COVID-19. Study information: Italy, Spain and the United States were the sources of the convalescent and acute COVID-19 samples.

This clonotype was sampled from a woman aged 40 to 49 with acute COVID-19. Sequencing used PBMCs or T cells enriched from blood (not recorded which). This sequence joins TRBV18 and TRBJ2-2; the D gene is possibly TRBD1 (6 bases). CDR3 protein: CASSSTGTNTGELFF. The CDR3 bases are TGTGCCAGCTCATCAACCGGGACAAACACCGGGGAGCTGTTTTTT.